Listed below are T cell receptor beta chains from one sample, sequenced in a study of T-cell reconstitution after alpha-beta-depleted transplantation in children. TCRdb redid the calling of the PCR reads with MiXCR, one entry per CDR3 protein. Of 70,000 to 100,000 distinct CDR3 sequences detected, 12% appear once; the ten largest clones hold around 14%. The sample in question was PBMCs from the stem cell graft donor, obtained from the stem cell graft. The receptors stem from a human donor who donated a stem cell graft to a child with inherited bone marrow failure. The conserved cysteine and the conserved F or W are not part of the CDR3 here. A D gene is named only where the DNA matches it firmly. Expanded clones are given a class, and other clones once, few, many or no size at all.

>few|NA|TRBV12-3/TRBV12-4
ASSLEVFNEQF
>NA|NA|TRBV7-2
ASSARDEYYEQY
>once|NA|TRBV29-1
SVDQGFGPLH
>many|NA|TRBV20-1
SARIWVDEQF
>few|NA|TRBV9
ASSVPRVSSYNEQF
>many|TRBD1|TRBV5-1
ASSLGGTGPIMKTQY
>many|NA|TRBV9
ASSPGTFENEKLF
>many|NA|TRBV5-1
ASSVEGTDTQY
>NA|NA|TRBV20-1
SARSGNTEAF
>many|NA|TRBV3-1
ASSRSSYRPYNEQF
>many|NA|TRBV11-2
ASTPGGPAYNEQF
>few|NA|TRBV19
ASSVGGQQPQH
>many|TRBD1|TRBV5-1
ASSLKSRDRVYNEQF
>many|NA|TRBV5-1
ASSLEAMNTGELF
>many|NA|TRBV4-2
ASSQGGSGGTEAF
>many|NA|TRBV12-3/TRBV12-4
ASSAPGSSYEQY
>NA|NA|TRBV20-1
SASTGRAFNEQF
>NA|TRBD1|TRBV11-1
ASSSPGTGHNEQF
>many|NA|TRBV20-1
SASVRGNTGELF
>many|NA|TRBV9
ASSVRGGRGGETQY
>many|TRBD1|TRBV6-5
ASSYGTAGLLH
>many|TRBD1|TRBV5-1
ASSKTGSGLLDTQY
>NA|NA|TRBV7-3
ASSLSSGELF
>many|TRBD1|TRBV5-1
ASSPGTGSWDQPQH
>few|NA|TRBV30
AGGTSPGGYT
>many|NA|TRBV6-2/TRBV6-3
ASSSQGRSGANVLT
>many|NA|TRBV11-2
ASSFGTGYEQY
>NA|NA|TRBV18
ASSPPSREAGELF
>many|TRBD2|TRBV7-2
ASSPVGGGTDTQY
>many|TRBD1|TRBV5-1
ASILGQGGETQY
>many|NA|TRBV27
ASSLAGDNSPLH
>many|NA|TRBV27
ASGPLAGTLGEQF
>few|TRBD1|TRBV7-9
APQGGPTGELF
>NA|NA|TRBV4-3
ASSQEGSKSYEQY
>many|NA|TRBV5-1
ASSLEGGGGWTEAF
>many|TRBD1|TRBV5-1
ASSATGTGGYNEQF
>many|NA|TRBV13
ASSRGSDTEAF
>many|NA|TRBV12-3/TRBV12-4
ASSLQVAYNEQF
>few|NA|TRBV29-1
SVEGTTRDTIY
>many|NA|TRBV5-1
ASSQGHIQY
>many|TRBD2|TRBV20-1
STSGGGADGELF
>NA|NA|TRBV6-2/TRBV6-3
ASSYKTDYEQY
>NA|NA|TRBV7-3
ASSSGREMGTDTQY
>many|NA|TRBV4-3
ASSFGLAGEETQY
>NA|TRBD1|TRBV28
ASSSGGADSPLH
>many|NA|TRBV7-2
ASSLDMVGDTEAF